The sequence of this TCR beta chain was determined in a study of blood T cell repertoires in COVID-19. CDR1 is MNHEY, CDR2 SVGAGI, per germline. Between the trimmed V and J ends, which lost 2 bases and 10 bases, there was a span of 15 bases. This CDR3 contains 14 residues. The data were produced by immunoSEQ multiplex PCR, yet TCRdb's version contains in-frame clones alone and is incomplete. Of a few hundred thousand clones detected, approximately 85% appear once; the ten largest clones hold about 2.4%. The TCR was taken from a woman in her 70s with COVID-19, enrolled during active disease. Sequenced material: peripheral blood. The chain has TRBV6-5 and TRBJ2-1; D may be TRBD1 (5 bases). The CDR3 region is CASSYDPYRKEQFF. The DNA for the CDR3 is TGTGCCAGCAGTTACGACCCCTACAGGAAAGAGCAGTTCTTC.